The sequence of this T cell receptor (beta chain) was determined in a study of cytomegalovirus exposure and HLA in healthy donors. About the research overall: Of some 360 genotyped donors, about 81% clustered with self-reported Caucasian donors.

The PCR contained 60 Vbeta and 13 Jbeta primers. Generated by immunoSEQ multiplex PCR, the TCRdb table keeps only in-frame clones and is missing some. Of some 160,000 clones in the sample, about four fifths are singletons; the top ten hold around 4.5%. The CDR3 loop spans 15 amino acids. Trimming left V 3 bases short and J 3 bases short, with 11 bases between. CDR1 and CDR2 (germline): SGHVS, FNYEAQ. Broader study findings: TCR beta V- and J-gene trimming, according to a later analysis, was linked to a missense DCLRE1C variant. Earlier analysis found most TCR beta V segments productive about 90% or about 30% of the time.

For this clone: Antigen unknown.

The TCR originated in a middle-aged woman in good health and CMV-seropositive. The specimen was PBMCs. The V and J genes are TRBV7-6 and TRBJ2-2; D may be TRBD2 (5 bases). The CDR3 protein is CASSFSGSHTGELFF. CDR3 DNA: TGTGCCAGCAGCTTCAGCGGTTCTCACACCGGGGAGCTGTTTTTT.